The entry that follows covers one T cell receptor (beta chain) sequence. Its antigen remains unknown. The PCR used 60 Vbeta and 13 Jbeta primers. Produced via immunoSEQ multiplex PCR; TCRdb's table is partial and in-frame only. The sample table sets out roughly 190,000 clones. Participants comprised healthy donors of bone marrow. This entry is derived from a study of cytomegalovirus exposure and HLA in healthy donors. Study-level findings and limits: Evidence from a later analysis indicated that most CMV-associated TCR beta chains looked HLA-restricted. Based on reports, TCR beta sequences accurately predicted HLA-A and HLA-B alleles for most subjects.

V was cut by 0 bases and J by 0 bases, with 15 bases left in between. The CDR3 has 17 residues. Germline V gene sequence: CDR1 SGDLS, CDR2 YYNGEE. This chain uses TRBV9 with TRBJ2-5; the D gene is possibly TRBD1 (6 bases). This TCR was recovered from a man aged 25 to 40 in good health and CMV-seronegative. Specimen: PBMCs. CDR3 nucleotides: TGTGCCAGCAGCGTAGTCGGGACACTGGTTAACCAAGAGACCCAGTACTTC. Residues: CASSVVGTLVNQETQYF. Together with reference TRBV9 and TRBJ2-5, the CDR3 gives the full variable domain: DSGVTQTPKHLITATGQRVTLRCSPRSGDLSVYWYQQSLDQGLQFLIQYYNGEERAKGNILERFSAQQFPDLHSELNLSSLELGDSALYFCASSVVGTLVNQETQYFGPGTRLLVL.